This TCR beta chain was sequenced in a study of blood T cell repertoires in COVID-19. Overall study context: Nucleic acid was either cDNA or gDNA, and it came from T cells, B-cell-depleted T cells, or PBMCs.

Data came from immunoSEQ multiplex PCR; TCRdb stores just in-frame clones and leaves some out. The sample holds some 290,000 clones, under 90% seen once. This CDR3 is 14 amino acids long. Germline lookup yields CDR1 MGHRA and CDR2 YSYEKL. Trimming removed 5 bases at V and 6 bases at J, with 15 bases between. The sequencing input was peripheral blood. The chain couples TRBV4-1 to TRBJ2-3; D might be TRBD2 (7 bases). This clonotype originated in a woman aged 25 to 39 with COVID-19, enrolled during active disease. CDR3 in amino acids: CASSLGGAVDTQYF. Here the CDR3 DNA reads TGCGCCAGCAGCTTGGGGGGGGCGGTCGATACGCAGTATTTT.